This TCR beta chain was documented in a study of human T cells and chemical hapten exposure. Overall study: Patients, a majority of them female, were diagnosed with alopecia areata, totalis or universalis.

For the library, individual cDNA molecules each received unique molecular identifiers. TCRdb re-called the RACE reads through MiXCR, storing one row per CDR3 protein. Here the sample spans approximately 100,000 distinct CDR3 sequences, 9.5% to 11% being singletons. This clonotype was observed a handful of times. The antigen remains undetermined. Points from the study as a whole: Significantly more large CDR3 similarity clusters arose among expanded TCRs than among controls.

Indicated time point: patch test 1, 2 weeks after DPC sensitization. Treatment: therapeutic diphenylcyclopropenone sensitization with weekly scalp DPC. The material sequenced was whole blood, taken in connection with sensitization to the hapten diphenylcyclopropenone (DPC). The TCR comes from a woman aged 40-49 years with alopecia areata. Some clones in this sample may be carry-over from other donors' samples.

CDR3 in amino acids: CASSPLGTGDSNQPQHF. The CDR3 DNA is TGTGCCAGTAGTCCCTTAGGGACAGGGGATAGCAATCAGCCCCAGCATTTT. The chain couples TRBV19 to TRBJ1-5; 10 nucleotides align to TRBD1. The CDR3 runs 17 residues. CDR1 and CDR2 from the germline V gene are LNHDA and SQIVND (reference sequence). Trimming removed 5 bases from V and 0 bases from J; junction bases left unmatched: 7.